The 6 T cell receptor beta chains in this list originate from one sample, sequenced in a study of T cell responses to AZD1222 COVID-19 vaccine. Here immunoSEQ multiplex PCR was the method, and the copy in TCRdb shows in-frame clones only, minus some. The sample carries roughly 150,000 clones, 94% recorded once. The starting material was peripheral blood, obtained 28 days after the second AZD1222 dose. The source of these receptors is an adult who received the AZD1222 COVID-19 vaccine.

The chain recombines TRBV2 with TRBJ2-7; D is perhaps TRBD2 (6 bases). This CDR3 is built from 12 residues. CDR1 is SNHLY and CDR2 is FYNNEI in the germline V gene. V dropped 11 bases and J dropped 3 bases, with 14 bases sitting between them. CDR3 DNA: TGTGCCTCCACGAGCGGGTTCTACGAGCAGTACTTC. Translated, it gives CASTSGFYEQYF.

The chain links TRBV18 to TRBJ2-3; no clear D. The CDR3 contains 16 residues. Germline V gene data show CDR1 as KGHSH and CDR2 as LQKENI. V was clipped by 2 bases and J by 0 bases, with 12 bases between them. The CDR3 loop is CASSPNWAQSTDTQYF. The CDR3 DNA is TGTGCCAGCTCACCAAATTGGGCCCAGAGCACAGATACGCAGTATTTT.

The V gene is TRBV3-1 (or the pseudogene TRBV3-2), the J gene TRBJ2-1; D is undetermined. Trimming left V 4 bases short and J 6 bases short, with 10 bases between. The V gene's germline CDR1 is LGHDT and CDR2 YNNKEL (reference sequence). This CDR3 region has 13 residues. The CDR3 spells CASSLRPSNEQFF. The CDR3, as DNA: TGTGCCAGCAGCCTCCGTCCATCCAATGAGCAGTTCTTC.

The chain combines TRBV28 with TRBJ1-3, with unresolved D. This CDR3 comprises 15 residues. The V end lost 6 bases, the J end lost 0 bases, and 12 bases lay between the germline ends. Germline CDR1 reads MDHEN; CDR2 reads SYDVKM. DNA for the CDR3: TGTGCCAGCAGCACCCCCGGGCTCTCTGGAAACACCATATATTTT. The encoded protein is CASSTPGLSGNTIYF. The full variable domain, its missing parts supplied by reference TRBV28 and TRBJ1-3, is DVKVTQSSRYLVKRTGEKVFLECVQDMDHENMFWYRQDPGLGLRLIYFSYDVKMKEKGDIPEGYSVSREKKERFSLILESASTNQTSMYLCASSTPGLSGNTIYFGEGSWLTVV.

J is TRBJ1-2 and V is TRBV6-5; TRBD1 matches 8 bases. Trimming cost V 2 bases and J 6 bases; bases outside gene matches: 2. The germline V gene has CDR1 MNHEY and CDR2 SVGAGI. The CDR3 has 13 amino acids. CDR3 amino acids: CASSYTGQDGYTF. In nucleotides, the CDR3 is TGTGCCAGCAGTTACACGGGACAGGATGGCTACACCTTC.

The chain has TRBV28 and TRBJ2-1, with TRBD2 matching 14 bases. V gave up 6 bases and J gave up 9 bases; unmatched junction bases: 10. CDR3 length: 16 residues. Germline lookup yields CDR1 MDHEN and CDR2 SYDVKM. CDR3: CASSPTGLAGVREQFF. CDR3 nucleotides: TGTGCCAGCAGCCCGACGGGACTAGCGGGAGTCCGTGAGCAGTTCTTC.